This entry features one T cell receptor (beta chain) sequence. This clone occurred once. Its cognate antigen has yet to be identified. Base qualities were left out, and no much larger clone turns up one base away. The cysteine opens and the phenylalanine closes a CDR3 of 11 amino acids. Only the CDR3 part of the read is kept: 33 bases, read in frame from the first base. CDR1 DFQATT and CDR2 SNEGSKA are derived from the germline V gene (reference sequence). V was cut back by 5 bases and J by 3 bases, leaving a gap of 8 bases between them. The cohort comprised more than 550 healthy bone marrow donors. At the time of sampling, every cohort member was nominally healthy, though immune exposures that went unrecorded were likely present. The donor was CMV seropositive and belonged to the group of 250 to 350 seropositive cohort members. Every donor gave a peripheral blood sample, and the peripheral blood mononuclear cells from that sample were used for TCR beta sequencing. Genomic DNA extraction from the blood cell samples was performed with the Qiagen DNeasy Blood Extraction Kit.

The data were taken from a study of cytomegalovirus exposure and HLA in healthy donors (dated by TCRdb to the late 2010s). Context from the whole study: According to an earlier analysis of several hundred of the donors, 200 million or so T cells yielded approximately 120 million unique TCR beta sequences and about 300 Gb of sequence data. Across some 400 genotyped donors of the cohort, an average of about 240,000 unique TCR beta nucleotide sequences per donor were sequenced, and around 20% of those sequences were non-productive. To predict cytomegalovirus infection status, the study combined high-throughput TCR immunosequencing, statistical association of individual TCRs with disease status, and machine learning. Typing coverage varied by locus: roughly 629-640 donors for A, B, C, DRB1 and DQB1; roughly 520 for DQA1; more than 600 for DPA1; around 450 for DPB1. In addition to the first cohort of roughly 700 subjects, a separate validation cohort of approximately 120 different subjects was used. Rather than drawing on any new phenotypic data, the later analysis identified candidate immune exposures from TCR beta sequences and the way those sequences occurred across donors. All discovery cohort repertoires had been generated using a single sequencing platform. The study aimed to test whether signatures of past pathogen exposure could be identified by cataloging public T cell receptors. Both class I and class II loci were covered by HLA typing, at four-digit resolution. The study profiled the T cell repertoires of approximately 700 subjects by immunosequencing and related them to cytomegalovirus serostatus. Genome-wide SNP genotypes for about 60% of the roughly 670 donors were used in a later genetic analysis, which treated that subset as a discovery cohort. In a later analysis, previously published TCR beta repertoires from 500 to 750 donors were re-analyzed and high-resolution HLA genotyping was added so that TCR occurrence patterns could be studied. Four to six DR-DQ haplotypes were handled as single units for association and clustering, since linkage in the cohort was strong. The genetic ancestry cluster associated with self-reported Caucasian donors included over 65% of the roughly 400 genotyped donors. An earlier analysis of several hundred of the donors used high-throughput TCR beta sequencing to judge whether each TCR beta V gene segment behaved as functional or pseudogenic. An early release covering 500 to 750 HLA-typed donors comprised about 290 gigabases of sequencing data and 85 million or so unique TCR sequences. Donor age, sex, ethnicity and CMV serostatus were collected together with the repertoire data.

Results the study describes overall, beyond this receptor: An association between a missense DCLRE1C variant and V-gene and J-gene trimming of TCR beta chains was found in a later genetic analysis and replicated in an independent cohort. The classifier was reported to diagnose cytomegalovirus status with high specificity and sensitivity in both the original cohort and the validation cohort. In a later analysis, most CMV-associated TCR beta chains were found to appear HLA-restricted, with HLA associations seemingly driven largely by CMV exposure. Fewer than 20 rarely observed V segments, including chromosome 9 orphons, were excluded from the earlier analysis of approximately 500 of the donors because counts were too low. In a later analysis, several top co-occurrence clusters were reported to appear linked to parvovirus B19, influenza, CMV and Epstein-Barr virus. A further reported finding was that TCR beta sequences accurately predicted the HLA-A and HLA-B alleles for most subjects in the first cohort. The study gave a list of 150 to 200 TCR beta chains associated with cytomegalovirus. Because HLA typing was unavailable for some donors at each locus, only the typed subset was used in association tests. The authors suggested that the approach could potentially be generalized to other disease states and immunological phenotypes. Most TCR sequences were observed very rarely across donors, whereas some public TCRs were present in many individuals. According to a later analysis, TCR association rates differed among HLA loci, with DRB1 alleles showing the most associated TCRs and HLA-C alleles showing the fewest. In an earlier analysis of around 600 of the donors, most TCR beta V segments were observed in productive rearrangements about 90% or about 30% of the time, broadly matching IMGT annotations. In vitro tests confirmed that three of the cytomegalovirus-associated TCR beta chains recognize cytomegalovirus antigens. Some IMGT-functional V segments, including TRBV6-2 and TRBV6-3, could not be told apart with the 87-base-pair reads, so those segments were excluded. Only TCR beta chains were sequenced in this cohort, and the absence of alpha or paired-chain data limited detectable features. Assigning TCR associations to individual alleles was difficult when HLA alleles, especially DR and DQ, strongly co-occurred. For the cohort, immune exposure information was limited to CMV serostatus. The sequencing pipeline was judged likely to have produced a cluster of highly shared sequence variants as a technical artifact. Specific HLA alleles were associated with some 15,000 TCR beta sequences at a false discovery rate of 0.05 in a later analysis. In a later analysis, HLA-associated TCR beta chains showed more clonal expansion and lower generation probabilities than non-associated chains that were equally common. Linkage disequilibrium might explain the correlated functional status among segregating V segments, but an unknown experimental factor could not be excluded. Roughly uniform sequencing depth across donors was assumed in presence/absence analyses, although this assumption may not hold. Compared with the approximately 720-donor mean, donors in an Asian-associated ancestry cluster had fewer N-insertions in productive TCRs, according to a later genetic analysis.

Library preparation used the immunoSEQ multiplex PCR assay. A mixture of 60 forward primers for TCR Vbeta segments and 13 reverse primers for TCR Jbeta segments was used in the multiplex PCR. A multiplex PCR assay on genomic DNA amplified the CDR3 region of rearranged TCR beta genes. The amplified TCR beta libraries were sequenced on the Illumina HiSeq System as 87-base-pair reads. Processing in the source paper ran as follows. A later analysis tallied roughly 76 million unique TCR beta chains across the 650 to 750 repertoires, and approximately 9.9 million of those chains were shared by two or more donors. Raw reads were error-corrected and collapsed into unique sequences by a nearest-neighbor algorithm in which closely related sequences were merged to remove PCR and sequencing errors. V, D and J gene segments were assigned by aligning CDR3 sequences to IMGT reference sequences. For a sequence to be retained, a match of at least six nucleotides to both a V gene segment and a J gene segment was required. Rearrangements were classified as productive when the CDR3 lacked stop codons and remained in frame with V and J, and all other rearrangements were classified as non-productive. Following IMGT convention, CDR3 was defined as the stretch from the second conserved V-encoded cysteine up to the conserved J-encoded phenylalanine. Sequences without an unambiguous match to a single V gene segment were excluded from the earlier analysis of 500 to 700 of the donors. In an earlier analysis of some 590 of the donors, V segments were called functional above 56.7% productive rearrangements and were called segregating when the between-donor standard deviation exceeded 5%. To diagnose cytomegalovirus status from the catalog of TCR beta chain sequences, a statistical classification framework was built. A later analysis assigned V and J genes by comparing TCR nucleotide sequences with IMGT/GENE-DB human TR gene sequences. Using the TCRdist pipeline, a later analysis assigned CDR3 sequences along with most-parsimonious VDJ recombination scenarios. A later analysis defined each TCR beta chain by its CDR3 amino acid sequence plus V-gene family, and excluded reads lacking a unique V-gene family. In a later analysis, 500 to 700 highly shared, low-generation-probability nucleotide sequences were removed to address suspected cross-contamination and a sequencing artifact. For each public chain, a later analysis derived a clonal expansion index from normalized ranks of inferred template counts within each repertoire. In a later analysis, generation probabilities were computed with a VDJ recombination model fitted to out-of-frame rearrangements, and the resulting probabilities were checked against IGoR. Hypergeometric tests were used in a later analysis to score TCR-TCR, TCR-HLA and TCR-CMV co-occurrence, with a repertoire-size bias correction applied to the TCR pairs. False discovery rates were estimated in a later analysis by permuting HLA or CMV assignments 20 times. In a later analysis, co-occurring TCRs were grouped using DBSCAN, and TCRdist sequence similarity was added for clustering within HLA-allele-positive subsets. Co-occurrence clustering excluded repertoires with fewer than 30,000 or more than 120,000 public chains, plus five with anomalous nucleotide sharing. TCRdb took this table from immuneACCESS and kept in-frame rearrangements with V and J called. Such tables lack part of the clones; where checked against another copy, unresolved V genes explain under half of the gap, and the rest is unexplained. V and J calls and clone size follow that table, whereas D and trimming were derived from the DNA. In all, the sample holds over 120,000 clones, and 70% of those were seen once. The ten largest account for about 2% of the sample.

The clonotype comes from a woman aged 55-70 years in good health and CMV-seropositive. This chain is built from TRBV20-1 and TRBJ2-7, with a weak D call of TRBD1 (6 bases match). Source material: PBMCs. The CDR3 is CSASGVYEQYF. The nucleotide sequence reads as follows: TGCAGTGCTTCAGGGGTCTACGAGCAGTACTTC.